This T cell receptor beta chain was sequenced in a study of T cell repertoires in aging, cancer and after chemotherapy. General study findings and limits: Median generation probability rose over the chemotherapy interval in each cancer cohort, suggesting rebound thymic output.

Rearranged V-D-J TRB sequences were amplified with a mixed TRB-A/B primer pool. In TCRdb, the multiplex PCR reads were re-called with MiXCR into one record per CDR3 protein. The data show about 15,000 distinct CDR3 sequences, with roughly 53% seen just once and about 10% held by the top ten. Germline CDR1 and CDR2: MNHEY and SVGAGI. The CDR3 has 16 residues. Between the trimmed V and J ends, which lost 4 bases and 0 bases, there was a span of 10 bases. With regard to this clonotype: Antigen: not known.

Peripheral blood genomic DNA, not sorted cells or RNA, was the template. Input material: blood. The receptor was isolated from a human donor in good health. The chain recombines TRBV6-5 with TRBJ2-6; D is unresolved. The CDR3 DNA sequence: TGTGCCAGCAGTTTACACGGAAGCTCTGGGGCCAACGTCCTGACTTTC. This translates into CASSLHGSSGANVLTF.